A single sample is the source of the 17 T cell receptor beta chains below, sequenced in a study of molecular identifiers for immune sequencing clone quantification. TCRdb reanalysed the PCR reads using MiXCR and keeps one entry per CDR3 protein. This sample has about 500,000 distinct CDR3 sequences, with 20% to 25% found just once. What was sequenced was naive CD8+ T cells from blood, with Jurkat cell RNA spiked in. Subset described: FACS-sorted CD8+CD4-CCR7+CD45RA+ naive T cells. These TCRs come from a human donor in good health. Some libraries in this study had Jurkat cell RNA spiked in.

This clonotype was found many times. The CDR3 DNA follows: TGTGCCAGCAGTCCCGGCGGGGAGTCGTCCAAAAACATTCAGTACTTC. Residues: CASSPGGESSKNIQYF. The rearrangement uses TRBV12-3 or TRBV12-4 and TRBJ2-4, with D maybe TRBD2 (6 bases). The CDR3 consists of 16 residues. Between the trimmed V and J ends, which lost 5 bases and 2 bases, there was a span of 16 bases.

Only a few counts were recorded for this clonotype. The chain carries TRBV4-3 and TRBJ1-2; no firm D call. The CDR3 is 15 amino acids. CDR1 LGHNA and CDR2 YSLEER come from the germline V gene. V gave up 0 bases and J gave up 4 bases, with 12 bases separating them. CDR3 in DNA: TGCGCCAGCAGCCAAGAAGGCCATCCGGTCTATGGCTACACCTTC. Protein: CASSQEGHPVYGYTF.

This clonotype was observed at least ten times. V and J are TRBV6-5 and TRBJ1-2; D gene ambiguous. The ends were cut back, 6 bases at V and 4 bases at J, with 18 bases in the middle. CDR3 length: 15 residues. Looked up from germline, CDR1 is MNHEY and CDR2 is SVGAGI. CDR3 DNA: TGTGCCAGCAGCTCCCTCCCGGGAGGTACCTATGGCTACACCTTC. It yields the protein CASSSLPGGTYGYTF.

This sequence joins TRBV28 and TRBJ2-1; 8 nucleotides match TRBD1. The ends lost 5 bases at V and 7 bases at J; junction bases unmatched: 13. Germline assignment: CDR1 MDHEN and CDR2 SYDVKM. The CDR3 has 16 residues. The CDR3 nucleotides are TGTGCCAGCAGTCCGACAGGGGACCATCGTGGTAATGAGCAGTTCTTC. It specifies CASSPTGDHRGNEQFF.

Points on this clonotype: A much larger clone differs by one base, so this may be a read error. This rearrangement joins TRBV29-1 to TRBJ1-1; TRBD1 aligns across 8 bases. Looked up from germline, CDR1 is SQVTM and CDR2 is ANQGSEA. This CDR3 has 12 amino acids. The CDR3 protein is CSVVTGVPEASF. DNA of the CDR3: TGCAGCGTTGTGACAGGGGTCCCTGAAGCTTCCTTT.

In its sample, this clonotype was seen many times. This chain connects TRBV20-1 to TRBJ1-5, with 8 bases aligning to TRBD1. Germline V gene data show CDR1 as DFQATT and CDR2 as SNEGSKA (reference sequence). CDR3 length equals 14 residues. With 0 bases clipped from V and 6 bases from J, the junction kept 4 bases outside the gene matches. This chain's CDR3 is CSAREAGGGQPQHF. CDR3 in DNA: TGCAGTGCTAGAGAGGCAGGGGGCGGTCAGCCCCAGCATTTT.

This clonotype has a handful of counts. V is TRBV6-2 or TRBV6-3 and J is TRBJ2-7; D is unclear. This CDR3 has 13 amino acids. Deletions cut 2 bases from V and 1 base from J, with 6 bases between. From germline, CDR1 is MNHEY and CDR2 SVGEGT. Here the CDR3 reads CASSYLQSYEQYF. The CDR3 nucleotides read TGTGCCAGCAGTTACCTTCAGTCCTACGAGCAGTACTTC.

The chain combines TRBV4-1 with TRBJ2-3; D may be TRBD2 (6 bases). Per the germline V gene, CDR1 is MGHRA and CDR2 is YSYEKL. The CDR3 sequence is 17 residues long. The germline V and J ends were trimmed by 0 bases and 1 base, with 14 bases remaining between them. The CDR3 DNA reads TGCGCCAGCAGCCAAGATGCGGGGAATTCCGGCACAGATACGCAGTATTTT. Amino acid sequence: CASSQDAGNSGTDTQYF.

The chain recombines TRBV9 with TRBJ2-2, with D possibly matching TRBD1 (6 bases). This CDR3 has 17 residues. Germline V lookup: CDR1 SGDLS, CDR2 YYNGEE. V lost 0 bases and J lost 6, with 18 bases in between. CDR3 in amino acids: CASSVGAYPQGAGELFF. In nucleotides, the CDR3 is TGTGCCAGCAGCGTAGGGGCATACCCACAGGGTGCCGGGGAGCTGTTTTTT.

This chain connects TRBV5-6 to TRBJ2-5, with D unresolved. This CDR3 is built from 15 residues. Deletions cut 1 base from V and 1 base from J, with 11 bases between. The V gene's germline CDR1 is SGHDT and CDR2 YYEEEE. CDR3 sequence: CASSLFFGAQETQYF. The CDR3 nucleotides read TGTGCCAGCAGCTTGTTCTTCGGCGCCCAAGAGACCCAGTACTTC.

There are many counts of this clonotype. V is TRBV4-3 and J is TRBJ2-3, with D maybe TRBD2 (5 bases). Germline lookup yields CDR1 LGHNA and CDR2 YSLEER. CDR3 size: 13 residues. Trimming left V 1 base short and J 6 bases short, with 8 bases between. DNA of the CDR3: TGCGCCAGCAGCCAAGTTCGCGGGGATACGCAGTATTTT. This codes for CASSQVRGDTQYF.

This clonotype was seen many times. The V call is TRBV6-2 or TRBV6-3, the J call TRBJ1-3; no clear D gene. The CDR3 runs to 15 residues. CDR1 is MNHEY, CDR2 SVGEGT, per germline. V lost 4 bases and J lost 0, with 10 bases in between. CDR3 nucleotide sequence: TGTGCCAGCAGTTTCGGACGGAGCTCTGGAAACACCATATATTTT. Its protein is CASSFGRSSGNTIYF.

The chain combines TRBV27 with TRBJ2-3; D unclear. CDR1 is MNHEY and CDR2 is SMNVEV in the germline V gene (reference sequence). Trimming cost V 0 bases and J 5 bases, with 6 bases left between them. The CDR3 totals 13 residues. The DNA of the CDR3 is TGTGCCAGCAGTTTATCCCCCTTAGATACGCAGTATTTT. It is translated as CASSLSPLDTQYF.

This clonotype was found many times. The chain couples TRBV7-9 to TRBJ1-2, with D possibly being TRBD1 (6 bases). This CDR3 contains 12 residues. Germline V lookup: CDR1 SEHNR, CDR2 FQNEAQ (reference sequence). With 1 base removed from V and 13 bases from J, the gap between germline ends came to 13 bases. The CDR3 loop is CASSLEDRRFTF. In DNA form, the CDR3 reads TGTGCCAGCAGCTTAGAAGACAGGCGATTCACCTTC.

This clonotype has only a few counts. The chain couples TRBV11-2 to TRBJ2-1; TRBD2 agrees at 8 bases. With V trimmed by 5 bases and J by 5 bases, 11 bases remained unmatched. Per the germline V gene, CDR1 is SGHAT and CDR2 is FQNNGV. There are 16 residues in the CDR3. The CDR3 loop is CASSLPPGGLDNEQFF. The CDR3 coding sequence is TGTGCCAGCAGCCTACCTCCGGGGGGGTTGGACAATGAGCAGTTCTTC.

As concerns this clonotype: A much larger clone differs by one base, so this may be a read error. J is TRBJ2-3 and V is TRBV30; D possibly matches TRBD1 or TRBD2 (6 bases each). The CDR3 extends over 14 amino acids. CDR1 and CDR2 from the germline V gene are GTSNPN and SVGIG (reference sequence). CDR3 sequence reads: CAWSPGEDTDTLYF. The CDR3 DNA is TGTGCCTGGAGCCCAGGGGAGGACACAGATACGCTGTATTTT. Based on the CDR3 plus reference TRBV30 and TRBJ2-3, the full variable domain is SQTIHQWPATLVQPVGSPLSLECTVEGTSNPNLYWYRQAAGRGLQLLFYSVGIGQISSEVPQNLSASRPQDRQFILSSKKLLLSDSGFYLCAWSPGEDTDTLYFGPGTRLTVL.

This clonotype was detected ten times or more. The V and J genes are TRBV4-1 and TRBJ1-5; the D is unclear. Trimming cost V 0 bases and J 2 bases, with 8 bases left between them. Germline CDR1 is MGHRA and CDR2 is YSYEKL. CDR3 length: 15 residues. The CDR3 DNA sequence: TGCGCCAGCAGCCAAGATTCCGTCGGCAATCAGCCCCAGCATTTT. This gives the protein CASSQDSVGNQPQHF.